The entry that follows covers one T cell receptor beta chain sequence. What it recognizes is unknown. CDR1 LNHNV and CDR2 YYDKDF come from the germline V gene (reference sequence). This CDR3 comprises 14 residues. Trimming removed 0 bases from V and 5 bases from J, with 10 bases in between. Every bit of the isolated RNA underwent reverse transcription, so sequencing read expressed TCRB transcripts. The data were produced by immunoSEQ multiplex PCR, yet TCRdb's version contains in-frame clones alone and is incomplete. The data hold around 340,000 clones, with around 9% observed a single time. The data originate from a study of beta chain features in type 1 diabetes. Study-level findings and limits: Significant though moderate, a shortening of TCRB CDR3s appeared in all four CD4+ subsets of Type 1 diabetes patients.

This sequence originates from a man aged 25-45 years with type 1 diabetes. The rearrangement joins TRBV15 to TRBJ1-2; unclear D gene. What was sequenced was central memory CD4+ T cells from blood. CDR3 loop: CATSREERGYGYTF. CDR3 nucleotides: TGTGCCACCAGCAGAGAAGAGAGAGGGTATGGCTACACCTTC.